Shown below are 5 T cell receptor beta chains from a single sample sequenced in a study of early T cells in non-severe SARS-CoV-2 infection (dated by TCRdb to 2020 to 2022). The library was built by means of 5' RACE. Sequencing was performed on a NextSeq 500. TCRdb ran its own pipeline on the public reads, namely fastp trimming at Q25 and MiXCR clone calling, and kept in-frame beta chains. Rows with a matching CDR3 protein are joined into one entry that keeps the most common DNA and genes. This sample holds 60,000 or so distinct CDR3 sequences; around 9.7% were observed only once. Roughly 20% of the sample comes from the top ten. The specimen was whole blood. The receptors derive from an adult who was a healthcare worker with PCR-confirmed SARS-CoV-2 infection or an uninfected control (not recorded which).

The rearrangement joins TRBV20-1 to TRBJ1-1; D is perhaps TRBD1 (6 bases). With 3 bases removed from V and 1 base from J, the gap between germline ends came to 12 bases. This CDR3 spans 14 amino acids. Looked up from germline, CDR1 is DFQATT and CDR2 is SNEGSKA (reference sequence). CDR3 bases: TGCAGTGCTAGCCTCGGGGGCCCGAACACTGAAGCTTTCTTT. It translates to CSASLGGPNTEAFF.

The rearrangement links TRBV27 to TRBJ1-6, with D possibly matching TRBD1 (6 bases). Trimming removed 8 bases from V and 2 bases from J, with 13 bases in between. The CDR3 has 15 amino acids. The germline CDR1 and CDR2 sequences are MNHEY and SMNVEV (reference sequence). CDR3 sequence (DNA): TGTGCCAGCTCCAGAGGACAGACCTATAATTCACCCCTCCACTTT. The encoded protein is CASSRGQTYNSPLHF.

V and J are TRBV9 and TRBJ2-7; 15 nucleotides match TRBD2. Germline V CDR1 and CDR2: SGDLS, YYNGEE. CDR3 size: 15 residues. J gave up 9 bases and V 0 bases, and 4 bases lay outside the gene matches. Written as DNA, the CDR3 is TGTGCCAGCAGCGTAGGGACTAGCGGGGGGGAGTTGCAGTACTTC. Encoded protein: CASSVGTSGGELQYF.

This clonotype was counted at least ten times. The chain links TRBV12-3 or TRBV12-4 to TRBJ1-6, with 7 nucleotides matching TRBD1. The CDR3 spans 14 residues. V dropped 2 bases and J dropped 7; count of bases not matched to a gene: 2. The CDR3 nucleotides read TGTGCCAGCAGTTTATTGGGACAGAATTCACCCCTCCACTTT. Its protein product is CASSLLGQNSPLHF.

Notes on this clonotype: With a much larger clone just one base away, this may be a read error. The gene calls are TRBV7-6 and TRBJ2-3; D ambiguous. The germline CDR1 and CDR2 sequences are SGHVS and FNYEAQ. The CDR3 sequence is 13 residues long. This CDR3 reads CANSPNPTDTQYF. The CDR3 region has the DNA TGTGCCAACAGCCCCAATCCCACAGATACGCAGTATTTT.